This T cell receptor beta chain was captured by sequencing in a study of CD8 T cells in ankylosing spondylitis. V lost 4 bases and J lost 0, with 12 bases in between. This CDR3 has 16 residues. CDR1 KGHDR and CDR2 SFDVKD come from the germline V gene. This clonotype was counted many times. The antigen is not known. With molecular barcodes, quantitative 5'-RACE was used to make the TCR beta libraries. TCRdb fed the 5' RACE reads into MiXCR, producing one record per CDR3 protein. Of about 540,000 distinct CDR3 sequences in the sample, approximately 11% were seen once. Findings of the study overall: Matched ankylosing spondylitis synovial fluid reportedly showed significant enrichment of disease-linked clones. Clones linked with disease were CD8+ and fairly uncommon in the peripheral blood. Ankylosing spondylitis blood appeared to carry a characteristic TCR beta motif of fewer than 10 highly homologous variants.

The receptor was derived from a male donor with ankylosing spondylitis. The sample consisted of blood, either unsorted or a sorted T cell fraction (not recorded which). J is TRBJ2-1 and V is TRBV24-1; D remains ambiguous. The CDR3 DNA is TGTGCCACCAGTGACCCGGGCCTTAGCTCCTACAATGAGCAGTTCTTC. This encodes CATSDPGLSSYNEQFF.